One and the same sample provided the 16 T cell receptor beta chains below, sequenced in a study of blood T cell repertoires in COVID-19. TCRdb's table, derived via immunoSEQ multiplex PCR, lists solely in-frame clones and lacks some. Here the sample spans about 91,000 clones, roughly three quarters being singletons. Sequencing was carried out using peripheral blood. The origin of the receptors is a woman at least 80 years old with acute or convalescent COVID-19.

This clone was counted a few times. The chain combines TRBV4-2 with TRBJ1-1; D remains ambiguous. Germline V CDR1 and CDR2: LGHNA, YNFKEQ. This CDR3 spans 14 amino acids. With 0 bases removed from V and 1 base from J, the gap between germline ends came to 6 bases. In DNA, the CDR3 is TGTGCCAGCAGCCAAGATGAGCAGAACACTGAAGCTTTCTTT. It translates to CASSQDEQNTEAFF.

This sequence joins TRBV3-1 (or the pseudogene TRBV3-2) and TRBJ1-4; D gene unclear. V lost 0 bases and J 2 bases, leaving 13 bases between the germline ends. The CDR3 is made up of 17 amino acids. Germline CDR1 LGHDT, CDR2 YNNKEL (reference sequence). The CDR3 bases are TGTGCCAGCAGCCAAGATTTCGCCCCTGCGACTAATGAAAAACTGTTTTTT. Protein product: CASSQDFAPATNEKLFF.

The chain is built from TRBV6-5 and TRBJ1-2; D not certain. Germline-derived CDR1 and CDR2 are MNHEY and SVGAGI. The CDR3 has 12 residues. The V end was cut by 5 bases, the J end by 3 bases, with 7 bases between. CDR3 protein: CASSKADYGYTF. CDR3 DNA sequence: TGTGCCAGCAGTAAGGCGGACTATGGCTACACCTTC.

This sequence joins TRBV5-6 and TRBJ1-1; 10 bases line up with TRBD1. Unmatched junction bases numbered 3, after V lost 0 bases and J lost 1 base. In germline, CDR1 is SGHDT, CDR2 YYEEEE. The length of the CDR3 is 16 residues. CDR3 nucleotides: TGTGCCAGCAGCTTGGCCGGGGACAGGGGGAACACTGAAGCTTTCTTT. Protein: CASSLAGDRGNTEAFF. Drawing the rest from reference TRBV5-6 and TRBJ1-1, the complete variable domain is DAGVTQSPTHLIKTRGQQVTLRCSPKSGHDTVSWYQQALGQGPQFIFQYYEEEERQRGNFPDRFSGHQFPNYSSELNVNALLLGDSALYLCASSLAGDRGNTEAFFGQGTRLTVV.

The rearrangement joins TRBV19 to TRBJ2-3, with TRBD1 matching 9 bases. The junction had 6 bases not matched to a gene; V was cut back by 6 bases and J by 2 bases. This CDR3 is 15 amino acids long. Germline CDR1 and CDR2: LNHDA and SQIVND (reference sequence). CDR3 sequence: CASRRTGVATDTQYF. CDR3 DNA sequence: TGTGCCAGTAGGCGGACAGGGGTCGCCACAGATACGCAGTATTTT.

This chain links TRBV27 with TRBJ2-3, with D tentatively TRBD2 (6 bases). V lost 3 bases, J lost 2 bases, and 12 bases lay in between. Germline CDR1 reads MNHEY; CDR2 reads SMNVEV (reference sequence). This CDR3 has 15 amino acids. CDR3 nucleotides: TGTGCCAGCAGTTTGTGGGGGGACTTCACAGATACGCAGTATTTT. Protein product: CASSLWGDFTDTQYF.

The V gene is TRBV7-2, the J gene TRBJ2-2; D is possibly TRBD1 (5 bases). The V gene's germline CDR1 is SGHTA and CDR2 FQGNSA. V was pared by 5 bases and J by 2 bases, with 12 bases between. The CDR3 is 15 residues long. The CDR3 DNA reads TGTGCCAGCAGCATTCCGACAGTCAACACCGGGGAGCTGTTTTTT. Its translation is CASSIPTVNTGELFF.

The chain links TRBV5-8 to TRBJ1-4, with a tentative D call TRBD1 (5 bases). This CDR3 is 15 amino acids long. With 1 base removed from V and 4 bases from J, the gap between germline ends came to 11 bases. The germline V gene has CDR1 SGHTS and CDR2 YDEGEE. The CDR3 region has the DNA TGTGCCAGCAGCTTGCTATCAGGGCTTAATGAAAAACTGTTTTTT. It is translated as CASSLLSGLNEKLFF.

This clone has only a few counts. The chain is built from TRBV12-3 or TRBV12-4 and TRBJ2-5; 7 bases fit TRBD1. V was pared by 6 bases and J by 7 bases, with 8 bases of the junction left unmatched. The CDR3 sequence is 13 residues long. In nucleotides, the CDR3 is TGTGCCAGCAGCGTACAGGGGCCGGGGACCCAGTACTTC. Translation gives CASSVQGPGTQYF.

This clone was seen once. The rearrangement uses TRBV11-2 and TRBJ2-2, with TRBD1 identical over 8 bases. Trimming took 3 bases from V and 4 from J; bases not matched to a gene: 10. Germline V gene lookup returns CDR1 SGHAT and CDR2 FQNNGV. This CDR3 region has 17 residues. The CDR3 DNA is TGTGCCAGCAGCTTTACGACAGGGGTGGCCGCCACCGGGGAGCTGTTTTTT. Translated, it gives CASSFTTGVAATGELFF.

The gene calls are TRBV18 and TRBJ2-1; 10 bases map to TRBD1. This CDR3 spans 21 amino acids. Germline V CDR1 and CDR2: KGHSH, LQKENI. Losses at the gene ends were 3 bases for V and 0 bases for J; bases not matched to a gene: 17. Here the CDR3 DNA reads TGTGCCAGCTCACCCCGAGGATGGGACAGGGGTTCCCAAAGCTCCTACAATGAGCAGTTCTTC. This gives the protein CASSPRGWDRGSQSSYNEQFF.

Here the CDR3 reads CASSLGRTSVDEQYF. The CDR3, as DNA: TGTGCCAGCAGCTTAGGGCGGACTAGCGTCGACGAGCAGTACTTC. The rearrangement joins TRBV7-6 to TRBJ2-7; 9 nucleotides match TRBD2. J lost 5 bases, V lost 1 base, and 6 bases had no gene match. CDR3 length: 15 residues. The V gene's germline CDR1 is SGHVS and CDR2 FNYEAQ.

The chain has TRBV27 and TRBJ2-2; 12 nucleotides agree with TRBD2. This CDR3 region has 15 residues. V was clipped by 6 bases and J by 5 bases; unmatched bases: 4. Germline-derived CDR1 and CDR2 are MNHEY and SMNVEV (reference sequence). CDR3: CASRLTSGGTGELFF. The DNA for the CDR3 is TGTGCCAGCAGGCTGACTAGCGGGGGTACCGGGGAGCTGTTTTTT.

The chain couples TRBV6-5 to TRBJ2-5; 7 bases match TRBD1. CDR3 length: 13 residues. Germline CDR1 and CDR2: MNHEY and SVGAGI. V shed 5 bases, J shed 5 bases, and the junction held 5 bases outside the gene matches. The CDR3: CASSRQGRETQYF. CDR3 bases: TGTGCCAGCAGTAGACAGGGAAGGGAGACCCAGTACTTC.

The rearrangement uses TRBV9 and TRBJ2-2; D not resolved. This CDR3 contains 17 residues. Trimming removed 3 bases from V and 2 bases from J, with 17 bases in between. CDR1 SGDLS and CDR2 YYNGEE come from the germline V gene. The CDR3 loop is CASSALGVGANTGELFF. CDR3 bases: TGTGCCAGCAGCGCGCTAGGTGTAGGAGCCAACACCGGGGAGCTGTTTTTT.

This clone was observed a handful of times. CDR3 sequence (DNA): TGTGCCAGCAGCTCCTCGGGACAGGGCTATCAGCCCCAGCATTTT. Translated, it gives CASSSSGQGYQPQHF. The chain links TRBV11-3 to TRBJ1-5; 9 bases are shared with TRBD1. The CDR3 covers 15 residues. The V and J ends lost 4 bases and 5 bases, in that order; junction bases with no gene match: 6. Per germline, CDR1 SGHNT and CDR2 YENEEA.